This T cell receptor beta chain was retrieved from a study of identical twins. Overall study findings and caveats: Diverse VJ usage suggested most zero-insertion clonotypes were not invariant T cells. Excess sharing between twins was weaker in beta out-of-frame sequences.

TCRdb independently ran MiXCR on the 5' RACE reads; one entry per CDR3 protein. The sample lists 650,000 to 800,000 distinct CDR3 sequences, 8.6% seen once, with about 0.98% in the top ten. With no exceptions, donors were healthy Caucasians. With regard to this clonotype: The antigen is undetermined.

From germline, CDR1 is LGHDT and CDR2 YNNKEL (reference sequence). This CDR3 has 17 residues. The V end was cut by 4 bases, the J end by 5 bases, with 23 bases between. This sample was shared with a second study, whose subject was yellow fever vaccine responses in identical twins. That paper adds: Twins' vaccine T cell responses were reported to seem partly convergent and partly personalized.

The chain combines TRBV3-1 with TRBJ2-5; perhaps D is TRBD1 or TRBD2 (6 bases each). The sequenced material came from PBMCs. The clonotype was recovered from a woman aged 18-29 years in good health. In DNA form, the CDR3 reads TGTGCCAGCAGCCGTTCTCAACCCGGGGGCCCCCCGGAGACCCAGTACTTC. Protein product: CASSRSQPGGPPETQYF.